A single count supports the clone carrying this TCR beta chain. The source of the sample is a study of beta chain features in type 1 diabetes. The authors reverse transcribed all of the isolated RNA, so sequencing captured expressed TCRB transcripts. The data were produced by immunoSEQ multiplex PCR, yet TCRdb's version contains in-frame clones alone and is incomplete. In the table there are hundreds of thousands of clones, around 13% of which are singletons. This CDR3 contains 14 residues. V shed 4 bases and J shed 7 bases, with 14 bases lying between them. CDR1 and CDR2 (germline): SGHDT, YYEEEE. Material: naive CD4+ T cells from blood. The J gene is TRBJ1-4, the V gene TRBV5-6; D unresolved. This TCR was sampled from a man between 18 and 35 years old in good health. DNA of the CDR3: TGTGCCAGCAGCCCGTTCGTAGTCGGTGAAAAACTGTTTTTT. It is translated as CASSPFVVGEKLFF. Filled out from reference TRBV5-6 and TRBJ1-4, the complete variable domain reads DAGVTQSPTHLIKTRGQQVTLRCSPKSGHDTVSWYQQALGQGPQFIFQYYEEEERQRGNFPDRFSGHQFPNYSSELNVNALLLGDSALYLCASSPFVVGEKLFFGSGTQLSVL.